The 15 T cell receptor beta chains below come from one sample, sequenced in a study of blood T cell repertoires in COVID-19. Here immunoSEQ multiplex PCR was the method, and the copy in TCRdb shows in-frame clones only, minus some. Here the sample spans about 39,000 clones, more than 70% being singletons. Source material: peripheral blood. These receptors came from a human donor in a cohort sampled during active COVID-19.

The chain has TRBV6-5 and TRBJ2-2; TRBD2 agrees at 12 bases. The CDR3 is 15 residues long. V was pared by 6 bases and J by 5 bases, with 4 bases of the junction left unmatched. Germline V gene lookup returns CDR1 MNHEY and CDR2 SVGAGI. CDR3 sequence: CASSTTSGGTGELFF. The CDR3 DNA follows: TGTGCCAGCAGCACAACTAGCGGGGGGACCGGGGAGCTGTTTTTT.

Here the CDR3 reads CASSEGMGNQPQHF. CDR3 sequence (DNA): TGTGCCAGCTCGGAGGGGATGGGCAATCAGCCCCAGCATTTT. The rearrangement joins TRBV18 to TRBJ1-5; D may be TRBD1 (5 bases). This CDR3 has 14 residues. V lost 6 bases and J 2 bases, leaving 11 bases between the germline ends. Germline CDR1 reads KGHSH; CDR2 reads LQKENI.

Of note for this clone: This probably arose from a read error, given a far larger clone one base away. The CDR3 protein is CASSSGDYGYTF. As DNA, the CDR3 is TGTGCCAGCAGCTCGGGGGACTATGGCTACACCTTC. J is TRBJ1-2 and V is TRBV5-4; D possibly corresponds to TRBD1 (5 bases). Trimming shortened V by 3 bases and J by 3 bases, and 6 bases separated the two germline ends. Germline CDR1 and CDR2: SGHNT and YYREEE (reference sequence). This CDR3 is built from 12 residues.

The rearrangement links TRBV11-1 to TRBJ2-1; a weak D match, TRBD1 (6 bases). This CDR3 comprises 16 residues. Germline V gene data show CDR1 as SGHAT and CDR2 as FQDESV (reference sequence). Trimming shortened V by 1 base and J by 0 bases, and 10 bases separated the two germline ends. CDR3 residues: CASSLGTASSYNEQFF. CDR3 sequence (DNA): TGTGCCAGCAGCTTAGGGACAGCGAGCTCCTACAATGAGCAGTTCTTC.

The rearrangement joins TRBV18 to TRBJ2-7; TRBD1 matches 12 bases. This CDR3 region has 17 residues. Germline V gene lookup returns CDR1 KGHSH and CDR2 LQKENI. The trim removed 0 bases at V and 1 base at J, leaving 4 bases unmatched. As DNA, the CDR3 is TGTGCCAGCTCACCACCGGGACAGGGGGCGTTGTCCTACGAGCAGTACTTC. It encodes CASSPPGQGALSYEQYF.

V is TRBV2 and J is TRBJ2-3, with D perhaps TRBD2 (6 bases). This CDR3 region has 14 residues. V lost 4 bases and J 5 bases, leaving 13 bases between the germline ends. CDR1 is SNHLY, CDR2 FYNNEI, per germline. CDR3 amino acids: CASSGRVGGDTQYF. The CDR3 DNA reads as TGTGCCAGCAGTGGTAGGGTGGGGGGAGATACGCAGTATTTT.

This CDR3 is CASRLGALNTEAFF. DNA of the CDR3: TGTGCCAGCAGATTAGGGGCTCTGAACACTGAAGCTTTCTTT. J is TRBJ1-1 and V is TRBV6-5; maybe TRBD1 (5 bases). The CDR3 length is 14 residues. Trimming took 6 bases from V and 0 from J, leaving 11 bases between them. Germline CDR1 is MNHEY and CDR2 is SVGAGI.

V and J are TRBV28 and TRBJ1-6; the D gene is possibly TRBD1 (6 bases). V lost 7 bases and J lost 4, with 8 bases in between. The CDR3 has 13 amino acids. Germline lookup yields CDR1 MDHEN and CDR2 SYDVKM. CDR3 in amino acids: CASMQGYNSPLHF. The CDR3 nucleotides read TGTGCCAGCATGCAGGGGTATAATTCACCCCTCCACTTT.

The genes are TRBV2 and TRBJ1-2, with D hard to call. V dropped 5 bases and J dropped 7 bases, with 17 bases sitting between them. From germline, CDR1 is SNHLY and CDR2 FYNNEI. The CDR3 sequence is 14 residues long. The CDR3 nucleotides are TGTGCCAGCAGTATCGTCCAATCGGGGAGTGGCTACACCTTC. It yields the protein CASSIVQSGSGYTF.

The chain links TRBV6-5 to TRBJ1-1; 7 bases line up with TRBD1. J was trimmed by 5 bases and V by 0 bases; bases with no gene match: 9. In germline, CDR1 is MNHEY, CDR2 SVGAGI. The CDR3 loop spans 16 amino acids. CDR3 coding DNA: TGTGCCAGCAGTTACTCGAGTGAGGGGGCGGGTACTGAAGCTTTCTTT. Residues: CASSYSSEGAGTEAFF.

The chain joins TRBV7-3 to TRBJ2-2, with unresolved D. V gave up 2 bases and J gave up 7 bases, with 8 bases separating them. In germline, CDR1 is SGHTA, CDR2 FQGTGA. The CDR3 totals 13 residues. The CDR3: CASSLELFGELFF. DNA of the CDR3: TGTGCCAGCAGCTTAGAACTGTTCGGGGAGCTGTTTTTT. Drawing the rest from reference TRBV7-3 and TRBJ2-2, the complete variable domain is GAGVSQTPSNKVTEKGKYVELRCDPISGHTALYWYRQSLGQGPEFLIYFQGTGAADDSGLPNDRFFAVRPEGSVSTLKIQRTERGDSAVYLCASSLELFGELFFGEGSRLTVL.

The genes are TRBV15 and TRBJ2-2; D is possibly TRBD1 (6 bases). CDR3 length: 14 residues. Germline values: CDR1 LNHNV, CDR2 YYDKDF (reference sequence). Trimming took off 5 bases at V and 3 bases at J, with 10 bases between the two ends. The CDR3 loop reads CATSGNRDTGELFF. In DNA form, the CDR3 reads TGTGCCACCAGCGGAAACAGGGACACCGGGGAGCTGTTTTTT.

This chain connects TRBV28 to TRBJ1-2; 8 nucleotides align to TRBD1. The CDR3 extends over 13 amino acids. Germline CDR1 MDHEN, CDR2 SYDVKM. Trimming at V came to 6 bases and at J to 7 bases, leaving 7 bases not matched to a gene. The CDR3 protein is CASSSRTGFGYTF. CDR3 in DNA: TGTGCCAGCAGCTCTCGGACAGGGTTTGGCTACACCTTC.

The chain has TRBV5-5 and TRBJ2-5, with D maybe TRBD1 (5 bases). The CDR3 runs 14 residues. Germline CDR1 and CDR2: SGHKS and YYEKEE (reference sequence). Trimming removed 4 bases from V and 4 bases from J, with 14 bases in between. The CDR3 DNA reads TGTGCCAGCAGCCGAGTTCTGCAGGGAGAGACCCAGTACTTC. It translates to CASSRVLQGETQYF.

This rearrangement joins TRBV21-1 to TRBJ2-5; TRBD1, as called in the table, went unchecked against the DNA. TRBV21-1 is a known pseudogene. The CDR3 loop spans 18 amino acids. CDR3 protein: CASSKGEVGQGPKETQYF. CDR3 coding DNA: TGTGCCAGCAGCAAAGGGGAGGTGGGACAGGGCCCAAAAGAGACCCAGTACTTC.